This T cell receptor (beta chain) was sequenced in a study of OX40 agonist ivuxolimab in advanced cancers. The wider study: Clinicians treated patients with ivuxolimab, an agonistic anti-OX40 (CD134) antibody. Ivuxolimab was delivered to patients intravenously every 2 weeks at doses spanning 0.01 to 10 mg/kg.

This clone came up once. The antigen is undetermined. Method: immunoSEQ multiplex PCR; TCRdb's copy keeps in-frame clones and lacks some. The sample records roughly 70,000 clones, about nine tenths being singletons. Researchers took blood at baseline, on cycle 4 day 1, and on cycle 7 day 1. Study-wide points: Relative to CD4+, CD8+ T cells held more expanded clones on average.

The receptor was isolated from an adult with an advanced solid tumor such as melanoma, head and neck, liver or kidney cancer. The sample in question was CD4+ or CD8+ T cells sorted from blood, obtained in a trial of the OX40 agonist ivuxolimab.

DNA for the CDR3: TGTGCCAGCTTTTCTGGGCAGGGCGGTCGAACCGGGGAGCTGTTTTTT. Its protein is CASFSGQGGRTGELFF. The V and J genes are TRBV19 and TRBJ2-2; maybe TRBD1 (5 bases). V gave up 9 bases and J gave up 5 bases, with 22 bases separating them. Germline values: CDR1 LNHDA, CDR2 SQIVND (reference sequence). The CDR3 has 16 amino acids.